Sequencing of this T cell receptor (beta chain) was carried out in a study of blood T cell repertoires in COVID-19. Study details: From the United States, Italy and Spain came samples of acute and convalescent COVID-19. From T cells, B-cell-depleted T cells, or PBMCs came the material, which was cDNA or gDNA.

Original analysis: Quantification of nucleated cells was approximated via reference gene primer amplification. Profiling relied on immunoSEQ multiplex PCR, and the TCRdb table lists in-frame clones only, not all of them. D and trimming were read from the DNA, whereas the V and J calls and clone size are those reported in that table. The sample consists of about 110,000 clones, over 75% of them appearing once. Between the trimmed V and J ends, which lost 3 bases and 4 bases, there was a span of 15 bases. Germline loops: CDR1 GTSNPN, CDR2 SVGIG (reference sequence). The length of the CDR3 is 14 residues.

Sample: peripheral blood. The chain links TRBV30 to TRBJ2-5, with a tentative D call TRBD1 (5 bases). The sequence came from a woman aged 70-85 years with acute or convalescent COVID-19. CDR3 DNA sequence: TGTGCCTGGAGCGGATTAGGGGTGGGAGAGACCCAGTACTTC. Translating gives CAWSGLGVGETQYF.